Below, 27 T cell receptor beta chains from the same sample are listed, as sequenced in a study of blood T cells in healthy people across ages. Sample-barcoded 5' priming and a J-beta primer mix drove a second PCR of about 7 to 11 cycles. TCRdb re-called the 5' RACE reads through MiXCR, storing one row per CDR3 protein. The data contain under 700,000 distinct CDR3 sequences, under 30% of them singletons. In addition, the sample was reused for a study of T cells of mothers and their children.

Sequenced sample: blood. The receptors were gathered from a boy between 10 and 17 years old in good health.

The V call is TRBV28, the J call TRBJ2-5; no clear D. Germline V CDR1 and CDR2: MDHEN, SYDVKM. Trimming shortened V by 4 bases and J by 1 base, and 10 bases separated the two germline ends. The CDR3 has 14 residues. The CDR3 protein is CASSSIQSQETQYF. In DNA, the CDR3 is TGTGCCAGCAGTTCGATACAGTCCCAAGAGACCCAGTACTTC. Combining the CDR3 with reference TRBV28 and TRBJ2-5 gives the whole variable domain DVKVTQSSRYLVKRTGEKVFLECVQDMDHENMFWYRQDPGLGLRLIYFSYDVKMKEKGDIPEGYSVSREKKERFSLILESASTNQTSMYLCASSSIQSQETQYFGPGTRLLVL.

The CDR3 loop is CASSGRPSEQYF. CDR3 DNA: TGTGCCAGCAGTGGACGACCCTCCGAGCAGTACTTC. V and J are TRBV27 and TRBJ2-7, with unresolved D. The CDR3 spans 12 residues. Looked up from germline, CDR1 is MNHEY and CDR2 is SMNVEV (reference sequence). V lost 5 bases and J 6 bases, leaving 11 bases between the germline ends.

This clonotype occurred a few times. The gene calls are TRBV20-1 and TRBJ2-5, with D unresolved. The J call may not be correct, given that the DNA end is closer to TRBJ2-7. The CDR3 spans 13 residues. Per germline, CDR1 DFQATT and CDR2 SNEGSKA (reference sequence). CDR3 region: CSARVYDSYEQYF. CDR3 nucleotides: TGCAGTGCTAGAGTGTACGACTCCTACGAGCAGTACTTC.

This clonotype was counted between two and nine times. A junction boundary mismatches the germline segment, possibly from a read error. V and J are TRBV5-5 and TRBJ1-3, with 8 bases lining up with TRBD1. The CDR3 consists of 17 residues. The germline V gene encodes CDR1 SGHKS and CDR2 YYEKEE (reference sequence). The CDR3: CASSPPRGQSSGNTMYF. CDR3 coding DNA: TGTGCCAGCAGCCCGCCCAGGGGGCAATCCTCTGGAAACACCATGTATTTT.

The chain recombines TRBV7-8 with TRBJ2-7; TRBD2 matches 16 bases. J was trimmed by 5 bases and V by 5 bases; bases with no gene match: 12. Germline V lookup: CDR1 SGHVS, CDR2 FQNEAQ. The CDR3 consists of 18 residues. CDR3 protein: CASSMDPGLAGGPDEQYF. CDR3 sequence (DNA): TGTGCCAGCAGCATGGACCCGGGACTAGCGGGAGGGCCGGACGAGCAGTACTTC.

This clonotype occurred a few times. DNA of the CDR3: TGTGCCAGCAGCACAGCCTACGAGCAGTACTTC. Translation: CASSTAYEQYF. The rearrangement links TRBV7-9 to TRBJ2-7; D ambiguous. The CDR3 sequence is 11 residues long. Germline V lookup: CDR1 SEHNR, CDR2 FQNEAQ (reference sequence). Trimming shortened V by 5 bases and J by 2 bases, and 4 bases separated the two germline ends.

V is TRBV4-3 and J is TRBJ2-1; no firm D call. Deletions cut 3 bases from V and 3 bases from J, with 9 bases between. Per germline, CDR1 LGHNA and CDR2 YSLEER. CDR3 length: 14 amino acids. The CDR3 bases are TGCGCCAGCAGCCATCGTGGGTACTACAATGAGCAGTTCTTC. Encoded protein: CASSHRGYYNEQFF.

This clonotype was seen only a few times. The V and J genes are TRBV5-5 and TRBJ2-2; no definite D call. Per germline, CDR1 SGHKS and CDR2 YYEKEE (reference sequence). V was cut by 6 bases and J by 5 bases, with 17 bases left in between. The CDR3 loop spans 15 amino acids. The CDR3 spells CASIPYGSRTGELFF. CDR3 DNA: TGTGCCAGCATCCCGTACGGATCGCGGACCGGGGAGCTGTTTTTT.

CDR3: CASSILAGNSEDTQYF. DNA for the CDR3: TGTGCCAGTAGTATACTAGCGGGAAATTCTGAGGATACGCAGTATTTT. The chain combines TRBV19 with TRBJ2-3, with TRBD2 identical over 9 bases. Germline V CDR1 and CDR2: LNHDA, SQIVND (reference sequence). J gave up 6 bases and V 2 bases, and 9 bases lay outside the gene matches. The CDR3 covers 16 residues.

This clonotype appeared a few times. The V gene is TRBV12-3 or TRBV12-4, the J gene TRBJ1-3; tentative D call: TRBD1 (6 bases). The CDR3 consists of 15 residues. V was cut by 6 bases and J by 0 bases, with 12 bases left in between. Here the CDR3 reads CASSSGQISGNTIYF. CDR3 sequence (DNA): TGTGCCAGCAGCTCCGGACAGATCTCTGGAAACACCATATATTTT.

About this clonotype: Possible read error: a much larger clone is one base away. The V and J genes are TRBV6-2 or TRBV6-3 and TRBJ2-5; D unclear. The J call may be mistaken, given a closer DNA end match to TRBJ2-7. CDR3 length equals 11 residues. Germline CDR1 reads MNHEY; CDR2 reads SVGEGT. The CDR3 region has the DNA TGTGCCAGCAGTTTAAACAACGAGCAGTACTTC. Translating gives CASSLNNEQYF.

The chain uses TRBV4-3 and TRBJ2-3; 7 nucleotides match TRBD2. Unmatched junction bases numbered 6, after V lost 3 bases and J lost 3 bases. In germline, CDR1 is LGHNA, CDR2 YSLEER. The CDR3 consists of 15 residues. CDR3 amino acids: CASSQGGSVTDTQYF. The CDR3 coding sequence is TGCGCCAGCAGCCAGGGAGGGAGCGTGACAGATACGCAGTATTTT.

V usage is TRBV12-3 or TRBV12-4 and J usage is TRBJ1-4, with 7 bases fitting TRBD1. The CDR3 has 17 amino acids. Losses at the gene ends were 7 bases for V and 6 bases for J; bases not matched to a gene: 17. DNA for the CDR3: TGTGCCAGCAACCCGAGTTGGGCAGGGGGTGAGGATGAAAAACTGTTTTTT. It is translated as CASNPSWAGGEDEKLFF.

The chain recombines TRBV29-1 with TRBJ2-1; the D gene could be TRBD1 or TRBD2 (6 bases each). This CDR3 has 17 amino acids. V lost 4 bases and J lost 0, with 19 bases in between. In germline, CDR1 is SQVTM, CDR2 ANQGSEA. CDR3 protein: CSVGGKQGLISYNEQFF. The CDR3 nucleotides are TGCAGCGTTGGGGGAAAACAGGGACTGATCTCCTACAATGAGCAGTTCTTC.

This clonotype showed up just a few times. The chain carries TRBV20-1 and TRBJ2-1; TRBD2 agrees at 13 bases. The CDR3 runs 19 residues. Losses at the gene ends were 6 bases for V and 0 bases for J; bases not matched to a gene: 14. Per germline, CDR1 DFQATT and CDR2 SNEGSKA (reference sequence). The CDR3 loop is CSADLPGLAGTLSYNEQFF. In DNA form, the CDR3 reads TGCAGTGCAGACCTCCCGGGACTAGCGGGAACCCTCTCCTACAATGAGCAGTTCTTC.

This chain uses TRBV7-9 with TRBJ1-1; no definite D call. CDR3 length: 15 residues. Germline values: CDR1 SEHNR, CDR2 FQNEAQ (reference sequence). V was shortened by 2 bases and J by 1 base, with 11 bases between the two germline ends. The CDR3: CASSLRQSQNTEAFF. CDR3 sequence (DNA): TGTGCCAGCAGCTTAAGGCAGTCACAGAACACTGAAGCTTTCTTT.

The CDR3 DNA reads TGTGCCAGTAGTATATTCCTAGCGGGAGACGCCAACTACAATGAGCAGTTCTTC. Translation gives CASSIFLAGDANYNEQFF. The chain carries TRBV19 and TRBJ2-1, with 10 bases identical to TRBD2. CDR3 length equals 18 residues. Germline CDR1 LNHDA, CDR2 SQIVND (reference sequence). The V gene end was trimmed by 2 bases and the J gene end by 3 bases; junction bases not matched to a gene: 10.

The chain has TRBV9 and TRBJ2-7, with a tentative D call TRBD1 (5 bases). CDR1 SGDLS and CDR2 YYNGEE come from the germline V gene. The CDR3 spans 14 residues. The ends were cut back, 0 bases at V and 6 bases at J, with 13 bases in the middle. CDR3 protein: CASSVEGFSGEQYF. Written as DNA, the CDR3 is TGTGCCAGCAGCGTAGAGGGGTTTTCAGGCGAGCAGTACTTC.

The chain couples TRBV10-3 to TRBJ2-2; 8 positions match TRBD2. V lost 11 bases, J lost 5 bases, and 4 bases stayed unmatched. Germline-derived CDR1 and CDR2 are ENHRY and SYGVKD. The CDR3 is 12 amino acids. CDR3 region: CAAGGETGELFF. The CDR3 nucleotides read TGTGCCGCCGGGGGGGAGACCGGGGAGCTGTTTTTT.

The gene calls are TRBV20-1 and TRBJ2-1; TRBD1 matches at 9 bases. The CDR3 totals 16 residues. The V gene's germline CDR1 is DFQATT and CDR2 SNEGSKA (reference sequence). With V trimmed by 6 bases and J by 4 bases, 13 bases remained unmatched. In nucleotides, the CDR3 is TGCAGTGCGGAAGGCAACCGGGACAGGGATTACAATGAGCAGTTCTTC. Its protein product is CSAEGNRDRDYNEQFF.

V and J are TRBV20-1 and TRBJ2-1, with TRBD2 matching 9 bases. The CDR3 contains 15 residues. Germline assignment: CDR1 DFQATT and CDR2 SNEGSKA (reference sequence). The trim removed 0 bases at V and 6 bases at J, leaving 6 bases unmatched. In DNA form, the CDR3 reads TGCAGTGCTAGAGATCCTAGCGGGAAATTCAATGAGCAGTTCTTC. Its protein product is CSARDPSGKFNEQFF.

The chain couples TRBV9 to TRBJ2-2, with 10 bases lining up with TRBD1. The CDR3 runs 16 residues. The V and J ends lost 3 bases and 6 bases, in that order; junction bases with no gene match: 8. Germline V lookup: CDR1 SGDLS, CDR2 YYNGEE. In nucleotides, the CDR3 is TGTGCCAGCAGCGACACCGGGACAGGGGTTCCCGGGGAGCTGTTTTTT. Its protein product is CASSDTGTGVPGELFF.

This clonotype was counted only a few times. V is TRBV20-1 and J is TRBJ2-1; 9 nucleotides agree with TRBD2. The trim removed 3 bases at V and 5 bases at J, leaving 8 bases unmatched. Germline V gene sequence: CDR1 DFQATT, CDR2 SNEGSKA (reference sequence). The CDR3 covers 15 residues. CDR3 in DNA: TGCAGTGCTAGTATGGCTAGCGGGATGAACAATGAGCAGTTCTTC. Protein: CSASMASGMNNEQFF.

CDR3 DNA sequence: TGTGCCAGCAGCCGACCCCAGATTACAGGGGTCAAGGACTATGGCTACACCTTC. It yields the protein CASSRPQITGVKDYGYTF. This rearrangement joins TRBV7-9 to TRBJ1-2; 7 nucleotides line up with TRBD1. Looked up from germline, CDR1 is SEHNR and CDR2 is FQNEAQ (reference sequence). J lost 3 bases, V lost 5 bases, and 18 bases had no gene match. The CDR3 length is 18 residues.

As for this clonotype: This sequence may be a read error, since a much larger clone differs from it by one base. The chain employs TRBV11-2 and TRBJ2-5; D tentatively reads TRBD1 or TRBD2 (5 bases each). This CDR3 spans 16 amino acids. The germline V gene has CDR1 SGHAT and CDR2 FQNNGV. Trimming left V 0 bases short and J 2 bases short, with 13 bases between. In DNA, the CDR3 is TGTGCCAGCAGCTTAGAGTCGGAGAGGGGACAAGAGACCCAGTACTTC. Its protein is CASSLESERGQETQYF.

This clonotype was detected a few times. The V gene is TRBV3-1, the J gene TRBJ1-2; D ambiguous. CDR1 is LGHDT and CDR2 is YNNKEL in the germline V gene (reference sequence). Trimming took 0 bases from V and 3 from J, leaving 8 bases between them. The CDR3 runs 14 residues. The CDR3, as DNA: TGTGCCAGCAGCCAAGACACGTATTACTATGGCTACACCTTC. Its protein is CASSQDTYYYGYTF.

The CDR3 DNA reads as TGCAGCGTTGGATTAGCGGGAGGGGAGGTGGAGACCCAGTACTTC. Its translation is CSVGLAGGEVETQYF. The V call is TRBV29-1, the J call TRBJ2-5; 11 bases match TRBD2. The CDR3 runs to 15 residues. J lost 5 bases, V lost 4 bases, and 9 bases had no gene match. Germline CDR1 reads SQVTM; CDR2 reads ANQGSEA.